The 6 T cell receptor beta chains below all came from one sample that was sequenced in a study of early T cells in non-severe SARS-CoV-2 infection. TCRdb reprocessed the 5' RACE reads with MiXCR, giving one entry per CDR3 protein. Counted here are 60,000 to 75,000 distinct CDR3 sequences, roughly 10% occurring once; the ten biggest clones make up roughly 6.8%. The specimen was whole blood. The origin of the receptors is an adult who was a healthcare worker with PCR-confirmed SARS-CoV-2 infection or an uninfected control (not recorded which).

This sequence joins TRBV4-3 and TRBJ2-1, with D possibly matching TRBD1 (5 bases). Germline V CDR1 and CDR2: LGHNA, YSLEER. The V and J ends lost 3 bases and 6 bases respectively, with 12 bases between them. CDR3 length equals 14 residues. The CDR3 nucleotides read TGCGCCAGCAGCCAGGCTTGGGGCTTCAATGAGCAGTTCTTC. This encodes CASSQAWGFNEQFF.

This clonotype was recorded many times. V is TRBV5-5 and J is TRBJ2-3; D is possibly TRBD1 (5 bases). CDR3 size: 13 residues. Trimming stripped 3 bases from V and 4 bases from J, with 9 bases between. Per germline, CDR1 SGHKS and CDR2 YYEKEE (reference sequence). CDR3 residues: CASSYFRADTQYF. Here the CDR3 DNA reads TGTGCCAGCAGCTACTTCAGGGCAGATACGCAGTATTTT.

At least ten counts were recorded for this clonotype. The V and J genes are TRBV5-4 and TRBJ2-3; D is perhaps TRBD2 (6 bases). CDR3 size: 15 residues. The germline V and J ends were trimmed by 5 bases and 0 bases, with 13 bases remaining between them. The germline gives CDR1 SGHNT, CDR2 YYREEE (reference sequence). CDR3 protein: CASREGPTSTDTQYF. In nucleotides, the CDR3 is TGTGCCAGCAGGGAGGGACCTACTAGCACAGATACGCAGTATTTT.

This clonotype was found a few times. V and J are TRBV11-3 and TRBJ2-3; D is unclear. CDR1 SGHNT and CDR2 YENEEA come from the germline V gene. With 4 bases removed from V and 3 bases from J, the gap between germline ends came to 14 bases. The CDR3 loop spans 15 amino acids. This CDR3 reads CASSSKTPSTDTQYF. The DNA for the CDR3 is TGTGCCAGCAGCTCGAAAACCCCTAGTACAGATACGCAGTATTTT. The full variable domain, in which reference TRBV11-3 and TRBJ2-3 provide the parts outside the CDR3, is EAGVVQSPRYKIIEKKQPVAFWCNPISGHNTLYWYLQNLGQGPELLIRYENEEAVDDSQLPKDRFSAERLKGVDSTLKIQPAELGDSAVYLCASSSKTPSTDTQYFGPGTRLTVL.

V gene TRBV4-1 combines with J gene TRBJ2-7; the D is unclear. From germline, CDR1 is MGHRA and CDR2 YSYEKL. V lost 0 bases to trimming and J lost 0 bases, with 6 bases between them. CDR3 length: 14 amino acids. This chain's CDR3 is CASSQDTYSYEQYF. The CDR3 DNA follows: TGCGCCAGCAGCCAAGATACATACTCCTACGAGCAGTACTTC.

The V call is TRBV3-1, the J call TRBJ2-7; 11 bases map to TRBD1. The J segment lost 7 bases and the V segment lost 6 bases, leaving 8 bases of the junction unmatched. The CDR3 is made up of 14 amino acids. The germline gives CDR1 LGHDT, CDR2 YNNKEL (reference sequence). This CDR3 is CASSFGQGAREQYF. The CDR3 DNA follows: TGTGCCAGCAGTTTCGGACAGGGGGCAAGGGAGCAGTACTTC.